Here is one TCR beta chain with its context. The record originates from a study of blood T cell repertoires in COVID-19. Study-level information: Sites across the United States, Italy and Spain contributed samples from acute and convalescent COVID-19. Nucleic acid was either cDNA or gDNA, and it came from T cells, B-cell-depleted T cells, or PBMCs.

With V trimmed by 4 bases and J by 2 bases, 7 bases remained unmatched. CDR3 length: 15 residues. The V gene's germline CDR1 is MDHEN and CDR2 SYDVKM. Original data processing: Estimates of nucleated cell counts were drawn from the amplification of reference gene primers. Sequencing was performed with immunoSEQ multiplex PCR; in TCRdb, only in-frame clones are kept and a portion is missing. D and trimming come from the DNA, and the V and J calls and clone size come from that table. This repertoire shows 65,000 to 95,000 clones, around three quarters found once; its top ten account for around 6%. Sample: peripheral blood. The V call is TRBV28, the J call TRBJ2-5, with 7 bases identical to TRBD2. The TCR originated in a man between 50 and 59 years old with active or convalescent COVID-19. The CDR3 sequence is CASSSPRGVQETQYF. The CDR3 DNA follows: TGTGCCAGCAGTTCCCCACGGGGGGTACAAGAGACCCAGTACTTC.